This T cell receptor (beta chain) originates from a study of molecular identifiers for immune sequencing clone quantification. Study context: Replicate RNA came from 20,000 or 100,000 naive CD8 cells and was split five ways, and four parts were sequenced. Study-wide points: Barcodes shared by identical TCR molecules could lead to underestimated sizes of highly expanded clones.

Methods described previously, with TCR primers listed, were used for bulk TCR libraries. From the PCR reads, TCRdb called clonotypes with MiXCR, one entry per CDR3 protein. The sample has about 500,000 distinct CDR3 sequences, over 20% seen once. The authors gated naive CD8 T cells as CD8+CD4-CCR7+CD45RA+ for sorting. This clonotype was counted ten times or more. What it binds is not known. The receptor was derived from a human donor in good health. Some libraries in this study had Jurkat cell RNA spiked in. The sample comprised naive CD8+ T cells from blood, with Jurkat cell RNA spiked in. Specified subset: FACS-sorted CD8+CD4-CCR7+CD45RA+ naive T cells.

The CDR3 region is CASSPTANTEAFF. The CDR3 DNA sequence: TGTGCCAGCAGCCCCACAGCGAACACTGAAGCTTTCTTT. V and J are TRBV6-2 or TRBV6-3 and TRBJ1-1; D gene uncertain. This CDR3 spans 13 amino acids. The V gene lost 6 bases and the J gene lost 1 base, with 9 bases spanning the gap. Germline loops: CDR1 MNHEY, CDR2 SVGEGT.